This TCR beta chain was retrieved from a study of OX40 agonist ivuxolimab in advanced cancers. The V gene's germline CDR1 is WNHNN and CDR2 SYGVQD (reference sequence). V lost 10 bases and J 0 bases, leaving 13 bases between the germline ends. The CDR3 covers 14 residues. Turning to this clone: Its antigen is still unknown.

Blood sampling took place at baseline, cycle 4 day 1, and cycle 7 day 1. Repertoires were generated with immunoSEQ multiplex PCR, while TCRdb's copy carries only in-frame clones and drops some. The table records about 74,000 clones, around 80% of them present only once. Broader study findings: The CD4+ and CD8+ T cells in the blood had expanded clonally by week 6 at 0.1 to 3.0 mg/kg. On average, CD8+ T cells showed a greater number of expanded clones than CD4+. Partly responding patients at 0.1-3.0 mg/kg showed some of the smallest clonal expansion.

The chain employs TRBV10-1 and TRBJ1-3; D call uncertain. The specimen comprised CD4+ or CD8+ T cells sorted from blood, sampled in a trial of the OX40 agonist ivuxolimab. This receptor was taken from an adult with an advanced solid tumor such as melanoma, head and neck, liver or kidney cancer. The CDR3 loop reads CATWTLSSGNTIYF. The CDR3 region has the DNA TGCGCCACATGGACGCTGAGCTCTGGAAACACCATATATTTT.